Detailed here is one TCR beta chain. This entry belongs to a study of blood T cell repertoires in COVID-19. At the level of the study: The cDNA or gDNA used as material had been derived from T cells, B-cell-depleted T cells, or PBMCs.

Produced via immunoSEQ multiplex PCR; TCRdb's table is partial and in-frame only. The sample lists approximately 280,000 clones, around 90% seen once, with just under 9.5% in the top ten. Sequenced: peripheral blood. This clonotype was sampled from a man aged 18 to 30 with active or convalescent COVID-19.

CDR3 in amino acids: CASSVAGLAVNEQFF. Written as DNA, the CDR3 is TGTGCCAGCAGCGTAGCTGGACTAGCGGTCAATGAGCAGTTCTTC. The chain is built from TRBV9 and TRBJ2-1, with 10 nucleotides matching TRBD2. Trimming at V came to 0 bases and at J to 6 bases, leaving 3 bases not matched to a gene. This CDR3 is built from 15 residues. In germline, CDR1 is SGDLS, CDR2 YYNGEE.